A selection of T cell receptor beta chains follows, all from one sample in a study of neoadjuvant anti-PD-1 for oral cavity cancer. The method was immunoSEQ multiplex PCR; TCRdb's version includes in-frame clones alone and lacks a portion of them. Of approximately 13,000 clones in the sample, 65% to 75% were seen once. Here the sequenced sample was PBMCs, taken after nivolumab (anti-PD-1) treatment. These receptors all stem from a person aged 40 to 85 with oral cavity squamous cell carcinoma. CDR3s include the opening cysteine and the closing phenylalanine or tryptophan. Each record gives: J gene, V gene, CDR3 protein.

j_gene: TRBJ1-4; v_gene: TRBV6-5; CDR3aa: CASSPDRGEKLFF
j_gene: TRBJ1-5; v_gene: TRBV19; CDR3aa: CASIPGKGSNQPQHF
j_gene: TRBJ2-4; v_gene: TRBV19; CDR3aa: CASSIAGGPQNIQYF
j_gene: TRBJ1-5; v_gene: TRBV5-6; CDR3aa: CASSPQRTQPQHF
j_gene: TRBJ1-2; v_gene: TRBV11-2; CDR3aa: CASSQANYGYTF
j_gene: TRBJ1-1; v_gene: TRBV2; CDR3aa: CASSREGANTEAFF
j_gene: TRBJ2-5; v_gene: TRBV7-7; CDR3aa: CASSSGARETQYF
j_gene: TRBJ1-5; v_gene: TRBV28; CDR3aa: CASSSPGQASSNQPQHF
j_gene: TRBJ2-2; v_gene: TRBV29-1; CDR3aa: CSVGGDAGELFF
j_gene: TRBJ1-2; v_gene: TRBV6-1; CDR3aa: CASSEYLYGYTF
j_gene: TRBJ1-3; v_gene: TRBV18; CDR3aa: CASSGGQAGGNTIYF
j_gene: TRBJ2-1; v_gene: TRBV28; CDR3aa: CASSRGRGNEQFF
j_gene: TRBJ2-5; v_gene: TRBV30; CDR3aa: CAWGGGETQYF
j_gene: TRBJ2-5; v_gene: TRBV5-1; CDR3aa: CASSFGSGHLQETQYF
j_gene: TRBJ2-3; v_gene: TRBV15; CDR3aa: CATSSRTSGKGDTQYF
j_gene: TRBJ2-1; v_gene: TRBV18; CDR3aa: CASSPSSGSYNEQFF
j_gene: TRBJ1-5; v_gene: TRBV7-8; CDR3aa: CASSPGQGYNQPQHF
j_gene: TRBJ2-3; v_gene: TRBV7-9; CDR3aa: CASSLSGTRTDTQYF
j_gene: TRBJ2-6; v_gene: TRBV5-4; CDR3aa: CASSLELSGANVLTF
j_gene: TRBJ1-3; v_gene: TRBV11-2; CDR3aa: CASSLEAGDGNTIYF
j_gene: TRBJ2-5; v_gene: TRBV5-1; CDR3aa: CASSFTQWDQYF
j_gene: TRBJ2-7; v_gene: TRBV6-5; CDR3aa: CASRGTYWDEQYF
j_gene: TRBJ2-2; v_gene: TRBV10-3; CDR3aa: CAISDRQNTGELFF
j_gene: TRBJ1-1; v_gene: TRBV2; CDR3aa: CASKEGWNTEAFF
j_gene: TRBJ1-5; v_gene: TRBV5-5; CDR3aa: CASSQTEIRGGQPQHF
j_gene: TRBJ1-5; v_gene: TRBV19; CDR3aa: CASSNLGVAQPQHF
j_gene: TRBJ1-3; v_gene: TRBV10-3; CDR3aa: CAISEGGSGNTIYF
j_gene: TRBJ2-7; v_gene: TRBV28; CDR3aa: CASTDNKSGLPYEQYF
j_gene: TRBJ2-7; v_gene: TRBV5-1; CDR3aa: CASKNGTSGPYEQYF
j_gene: TRBJ2-1; v_gene: TRBV6-5; CDR3aa: CASGRNEQFF
j_gene: TRBJ1-1; v_gene: TRBV6-5; CDR3aa: CASSYGPSNTEAFF
j_gene: TRBJ1-5; v_gene: TRBV19; CDR3aa: CASSDGQLNQPQHF
j_gene: TRBJ1-2; v_gene: TRBV28; CDR3aa: CASSLGPQGVGGYTF
j_gene: TRBJ1-2; v_gene: TRBV27; CDR3aa: CASSPSLNRDRGWINYGYTF
j_gene: TRBJ1-1; v_gene: TRBV4-1; CDR3aa: CASSRGGGLGTEAFF
j_gene: TRBJ2-1; v_gene: TRBV7-3; CDR3aa: CASSRSSAGGYNEQFF
j_gene: TRBJ2-4; v_gene: TRBV7-3; CDR3aa: CASSLAPSGIQYF
j_gene: TRBJ1-5; v_gene: TRBV7-9; CDR3aa: CASTRGAGAQHF
j_gene: TRBJ2-2; v_gene: TRBV28; CDR3aa: CASSLSRPGELFF
j_gene: TRBJ2-2; v_gene: TRBV5-1; CDR3aa: CASSSGTSSTGELFF
j_gene: TRBJ2-3; v_gene: TRBV27; CDR3aa: CASSLSTSMDTQYF
j_gene: TRBJ1-2; v_gene: TRBV6-1; CDR3aa: CASSPQGWGYGYTF
j_gene: TRBJ2-1; v_gene: TRBV10-3; CDR3aa: CAIMGGGGSNEQFF
j_gene: TRBJ2-1; v_gene: TRBV7-6; CDR3aa: CASKERSSYNEQFF
j_gene: TRBJ2-5; v_gene: TRBV28; CDR3aa: CASSFLGTSGETQYF
j_gene: TRBJ1-2; v_gene: TRBV10-3; CDR3aa: CAISGGANYGYTF
j_gene: TRBJ2-3; v_gene: TRBV13; CDR3aa: CASSRRLAGETDTQYF
j_gene: TRBJ1-3; v_gene: TRBV9; CDR3aa: CASSVSGLSGNTIYF
j_gene: TRBJ2-1; v_gene: TRBV5-1; CDR3aa: CASSLSGQTNNEQFF
j_gene: TRBJ2-7; v_gene: TRBV19; CDR3aa: CASSIGTGASYEQYF
j_gene: TRBJ2-7; v_gene: TRBV15; CDR3aa: CATSRTGQGRSYEQYF
j_gene: TRBJ1-1; v_gene: TRBV10-3; CDR3aa: CAISEGQKNTEAFF
j_gene: TRBJ1-1; v_gene: TRBV30; CDR3aa: CAWSVVNTEAFF
j_gene: TRBJ1-2; v_gene: TRBV6-1; CDR3aa: CASSERGRGYTF
j_gene: TRBJ2-1; v_gene: TRBV7-9; CDR3aa: CASSWGQFSSYNEQFF
j_gene: TRBJ1-1; v_gene: TRBV5-4; CDR3aa: CASSSDRLTEAFF
j_gene: TRBJ2-5; v_gene: TRBV7-6; CDR3aa: CASSLSGLETQYF
j_gene: TRBJ2-1; v_gene: TRBV29-1; CDR3aa: CSVAGDTWNEQFF
j_gene: TRBJ1-2; v_gene: TRBV6-5; CDR3aa: CASSPPGTSHGYTF